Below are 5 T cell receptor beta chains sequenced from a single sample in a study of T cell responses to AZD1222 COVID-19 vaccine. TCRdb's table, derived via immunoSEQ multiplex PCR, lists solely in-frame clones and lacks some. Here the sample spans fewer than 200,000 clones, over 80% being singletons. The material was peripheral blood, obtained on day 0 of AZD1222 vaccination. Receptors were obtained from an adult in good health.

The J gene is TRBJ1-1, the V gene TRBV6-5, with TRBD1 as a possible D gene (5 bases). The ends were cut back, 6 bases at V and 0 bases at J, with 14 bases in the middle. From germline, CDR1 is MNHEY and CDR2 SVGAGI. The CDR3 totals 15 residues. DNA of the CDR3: TGTGCCAGCAGCGCGCCAGGGAAAATGAACACTGAAGCTTTCTTT. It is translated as CASSAPGKMNTEAFF.

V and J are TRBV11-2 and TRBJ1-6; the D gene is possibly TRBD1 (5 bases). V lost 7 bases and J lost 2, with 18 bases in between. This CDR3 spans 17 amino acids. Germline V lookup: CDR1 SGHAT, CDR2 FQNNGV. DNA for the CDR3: TGTGCCAGCACCCTAACAACGACAGCCCCCTATAATTCACCCCTCCACTTT. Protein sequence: CASTLTTTAPYNSPLHF.

CDR3 sequence (DNA): TGTGCCAGCAGCTTGTATACAGGTAGTTCCTACAATGAGCAGTTCTTC. Protein product: CASSLYTGSSYNEQFF. The gene calls are TRBV5-4 and TRBJ2-1; TRBD1 might be the D (5 bases). The germline CDR1 and CDR2 sequences are SGHNT and YYREEE (reference sequence). V was cut by 1 base and J by 1 base, with 12 bases left in between. This CDR3 comprises 16 residues.

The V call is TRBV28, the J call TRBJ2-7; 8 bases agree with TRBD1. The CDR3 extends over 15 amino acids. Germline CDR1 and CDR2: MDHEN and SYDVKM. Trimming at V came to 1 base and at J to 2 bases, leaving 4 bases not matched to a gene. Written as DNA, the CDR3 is TGTGCCAGCAGTTTATCGGAGACAGGGGCCTACGAGCAGTACTTC. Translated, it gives CASSLSETGAYEQYF. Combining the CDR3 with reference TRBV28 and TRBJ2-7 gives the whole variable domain DVKVTQSSRYLVKRTGEKVFLECVQDMDHENMFWYRQDPGLGLRLIYFSYDVKMKEKGDIPEGYSVSREKKERFSLILESASTNQTSMYLCASSLSETGAYEQYFGPGTRLTVT.

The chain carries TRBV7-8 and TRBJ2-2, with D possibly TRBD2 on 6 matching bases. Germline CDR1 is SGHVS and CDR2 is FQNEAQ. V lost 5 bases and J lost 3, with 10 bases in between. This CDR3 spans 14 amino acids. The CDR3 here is CASSLGGYTGELFF. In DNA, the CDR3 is TGTGCCAGCAGCCTCGGGGGATACACCGGGGAGCTGTTTTTT. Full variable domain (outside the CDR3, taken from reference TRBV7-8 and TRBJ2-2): GAGVSQSPRYKVAKRGQDVALRCDPISGHVSLFWYQQALGQGPEFLTYFQNEAQLDKSGLPSDRFFAERPEGSVSTLKIQRTQQEDSAVYLCASSLGGYTGELFFGEGSRLTVL.